These T cell receptor beta chains were read from a single sample in a study of T cells after yellow fever vaccination. TCRdb re-called the 5' RACE reads through MiXCR, storing one row per CDR3 protein. The table has under 400,000 distinct CDR3 sequences, 9.5% to 13% seen once. The input for sequencing was PBMCs, taken on the day of the first yellow fever vaccination. All receptors come from a man aged 18 to 35 who received the YFV17D yellow fever vaccine. The CDR3 runs from the conserved cysteine through the conserved F or W. A D gene is named only where the DNA matches it firmly. Clone size appears in some rows only: once, few, many, or a class for an expanded clone.

>TRBJ2-7|TRBV4-1|NA|few
CASSQVPQTFYEQYF
TGCGCCAGCAGCCAAGTCCCACAGACCTTCTACGAGCAGTACTTC
>TRBJ2-3|TRBV7-9|NA|many
CASSFRDSDTQYF
TGTGCCAGCAGCTTCCGGGATTCAGATACGCAGTATTTT
>TRBJ2-6|TRBV4-1|NA|few
CASSRQMSGANVLTF
TGCGCCAGCAGCCGACAGATGTCTGGGGCCAACGTCCTGACTTTC
>TRBJ1-5|TRBV7-8|NA|few
CASSLEGRPSNQPQHF
TGTGCCAGCAGCTTAGAAGGTCGACCGAGCAATCAGCCCCAGCATTTT
>TRBJ2-5|TRBV12-3/TRBV12-4|NA|NA
CASTLRGTKGTQYF
TGTGCCAGCACCCTCCGCGGGACCAAAGGGACCCAGTACTTC
>TRBJ1-2|TRBV5-6|NA|few
CASQKPHGYGYTF
TGTGCCAGCCAGAAGCCTCATGGCTATGGCTACACCTTC
>TRBJ1-2|TRBV20-1|NA|few
CSANMGQEEVYGYTF
TGCAGTGCAAACATGGGCCAAGAAGAAGTTTATGGCTACACCTTC
>TRBJ2-1|TRBV28|NA|few
CASSSTSGGGPHNEQFF
TGTGCCAGCAGTTCAACCTCTGGGGGGGGGCCCCACAATGAGCAGTTCTTC
>TRBJ2-2|TRBV4-2|NA|few
CASSRRLTGELFF
TGTGCCAGCAGCCGAAGACTCACCGGGGAGCTGTTTTTT
>TRBJ1-5|TRBV12-3/TRBV12-4|TRBD1|NA
CASTQTGQPQHF
TGTGCCAGCACCCAGACAGGGCAGCCCCAGCATTTT
>TRBJ2-5|TRBV12-3/TRBV12-4|TRBD2|NA
CASSFEWSGGAQETQYF
TGTGCCAGCAGTTTTGAGTGGAGCGGGGGAGCCCAGGAGACCCAGTACTTC
>TRBJ1-2|TRBV9|NA|NA
CASTPGFNYGYTF
TGTGCCAGCACGCCGGGTTTCAACTATGGCTACACCTTC
>TRBJ2-7|TRBV5-5|TRBD1|many
CASSLDAGTGGYEQYF
TGTGCCAGCAGCTTGGATGCCGGGACAGGGGGCTACGAGCAGTACTTC
>TRBJ1-6|TRBV2|NA|NA
CASSPMRGNNSPLHF
TGTGCCAGCAGTCCCATGAGGGGGAATAATTCACCCCTCCACTTT
>TRBJ2-5|TRBV20-1|NA|NA
CSAILGLETQYF
TGCAGTGCTATACTGGGTCTGGAGACCCAGTACTTC
>TRBJ2-2|TRBV20-1|NA|many
CSAKNTGELFF
TGCAGTGCGAAGAACACCGGGGAGCTGTTTTTT
>TRBJ1-2|TRBV5-4|TRBD1|NA
CASSLGGQGAYGYTF
TGTGCCAGCAGCTTGGGGGGACAGGGGGCCTATGGCTACACCTTC
>TRBJ1-1|TRBV20-1|TRBD1|NA
CSARDPRQGNTEAFF
TGCAGTGCTAGAGATCCGAGACAGGGGAACACTGAAGCTTTCTTT
>TRBJ2-3|TRBV7-2|NA|NA
CASGGYTDTQYF
TGTGCCAGCGGTGGATACACAGATACGCAGTATTTT
>TRBJ2-1|TRBV5-6|NA|many
CASSLRDKQFF
TGTGCCAGCAGCTTGCGGGACAAGCAGTTCTTC
>TRBJ1-1|TRBV5-1|NA|NA
CASSRDSQNTEAFF
TGCGCCAGCAGTCGGGACTCTCAGAACACTGAAGCTTTCTTT
>TRBJ1-2|TRBV4-1|NA|few
CASSQARRAGGDYGYTF
TGCGCCAGCAGCCAAGCCCGTAGGGCGGGGGGCGACTATGGCTACACCTTC